Listed below are T cell receptor beta chains from one sample, sequenced in a study of graft-versus-host responses after intestinal transplantation. Antigens of these TCRs are unknown. Profiling relied on immunoSEQ multiplex PCR, and the TCRdb table lists in-frame clones only, not all of them. Among roughly 96,000 clones, 90% to 95% were seen once, and the ten largest hold around 0.5%. This sample comprised unstimulated CD8+ T cells sorted from spleen or lymph node cells, obtained before intestinal transplant. The receptors were gathered from a human donor who received an intestinal transplant. CDR3s include the opening cysteine and the closing phenylalanine or tryptophan. A D gene is named only where the DNA matches it firmly.

d_call,v_call,j_call,cdr3_nt,cdr3_aa
NA,TRBV28,TRBJ1-4,TGTGCCAGCAGTCCACCTTCTGAAGCTCCTGAAAAACTGTTTTTT,CASSPPSEAPEKLFF
TRBD1,TRBV6-5,TRBJ1-5,TGTGCCAGCAGTTCTTCTGGGACAGCGAGCAATCAGCCCCAGCATTTT,CASSSSGTASNQPQHF
TRBD1,TRBV4-1,TRBJ1-2,TGCGCCAGCAGCGCCCGGGACAGCTCTAACTATGGCTACACCTTC,CASSARDSSNYGYTF
NA,TRBV19,TRBJ2-7,TGTGCCAGTAGTATAACTCCAGGGTCTGGCTACGAGCAGTACTTC,CASSITPGSGYEQYF
NA,TRBV6-5,TRBJ1-1,TGTGCCAGCAGTTACTCGCCTAGCACTGAAGCTTTCTTT,CASSYSPSTEAFF
NA,TRBV27,TRBJ1-4,TGTGCCAGCGGGCAGGGTGGAAAACTGTTTTTT,CASGQGGKLFF
NA,TRBV29-1,TRBJ2-7,TGCAGCGTTGAAGGTGTTGGGCAGCCATCCTACGAGCAGTACTTC,CSVEGVGQPSYEQYF
NA,TRBV5-4,TRBJ1-2,TGTGCCGTCATCGGGGGAGGGTCGGACTATGGCTACACCTTC,CAVIGGGSDYGYTF
NA,TRBV7-9,TRBJ2-1,TGTGCCAGCAGCAACACAGGGTATGAGCAGTTCTTC,CASSNTGYEQFF
TRBD2,TRBV19,TRBJ2-5,TGTGCCAGTAGTATAAGATGGCGGGGGGGTGAAGAGACCCAGTACTTC,CASSIRWRGGEETQYF
TRBD2,TRBV4-1,TRBJ2-1,TGCGCCAGCAGCCAAGTAGCGGGATCTGGCAATGAGCAGTTCTTC,CASSQVAGSGNEQFF
TRBD2,TRBV23-1,TRBJ2-5,TGCGCCAGACTAGCGCTACAAGAGACCCAGTACTTC,CARLALQETQYF
TRBD2,TRBV10-3,TRBJ2-7,TGTGCCATCAGTGGTGCGGGAGAGGGGAGTTCGGTCTACGAGCAGTACTTC,CAISGAGEGSSVYEQYF
TRBD2,TRBV7-6,TRBJ2-7,TGTGCCAGCAGCTTAGGGGAGGGCTACGAGCAGTACTTC,CASSLGEGYEQYF
TRBD2,TRBV27,TRBJ2-1,TGTGCCAGCAGTTTACTAGCGGGAGCCGTTGAGCAGTTCTTC,CASSLLAGAVEQFF